Included here is one T cell receptor (beta chain) sequence, with context. This clonotype was counted ten times or more. Its specific antigen is unknown. Base qualities are not at hand, and no much larger clone is one base apart. This sample is drawn from a study of T cells in Graves' hyperthyroidism and ophthalmopathy (dated by TCRdb to the late 2010s). Background on the whole study: Peripheral blood was sampled at the time of initial diagnosis, prior to any treatment. The 95 to 100 discovery patients were randomly divided into training and test sets at a 7:3 ratio. Prospective prediction of ophthalmopathy was tested in an independent validation cohort of 18 to 20 hyperthyroidism patients and approximately 17 patients who later progressed to ophthalmopathy. The paper describes TCR Vbeta CDR3 sequencing of 140 or so peripheral blood samples, made up of fewer than 50 ophthalmopathy patients, around 78 hyperthyroidism patients and 17 progressor patients. The study also compared thyroid tissue and blood T-cell repertoires from more than five Graves' hyperthyroidism patients. To identify TCR V-J signatures that set the groups apart, the researchers used a discovery cohort of about a hundred patients, made up of 43 with Graves' ophthalmopathy and some 60 with stable Graves' hyperthyroidism. After sampling, hyperthyroidism patients received methimazole starting at 30 mg daily, and ophthalmopathy patients received high-dose intravenous methylprednisolone. Results and caveats for the whole study, not just this receptor: Sample size was not statistically predetermined, and blinding of investigators to group allocation was not performed. Blood samples also contained most of the expanded thyroid clonotypes (frequency above 0.001), which suggests that blood repertoires may reflect thyroid immune responses. In validation, the model predicted progression to ophthalmopathy a median of roughly 6.2 months before onset, with about 70% sensitivity and around 76% specificity. A model built on a 13 V-J signature distinguished ophthalmopathy from stable hyperthyroidism, reaching approximately 89% sensitivity and about 81% specificity in cross-validation and 80%/75% in testing.

The TCR beta CDR3 regions were amplified from the RNA transcripts. The TCR CDR3 was subjected to a first round of RT-PCR using the HTBI primer set and the Qiagen OneStep RT-PCR kit. A second multiplex PCR round built the libraries, followed by size selection and purification. Libraries were sequenced paired-end with 100 bp reads on an Illumina HiSeq2000. The study's own analysis went as follows. Raw data were processed with SOAPnuke, discarding reads with adapters, uncalled bases, mean Phred below 15, or no exact constant-primer or identifier match. COPE v1.2.5 was used to merge the high-quality paired reads, and each unique nucleotide sequence was defined as a clonotype. Clonotypes were aligned to IMGT TRBV, TRBD and TRBJ reference segments using MiTCR v1.1. Analysis was restricted to V-J combinations with a frequency above 0.0001, which covered 98% to 99.2% of repertoires. The TCS score was defined as the ratio of F50 (clonal expansion) to E x V (chaos), calculated using BLOSUM62-based TCRdist between CDR3 peptides within each V-J. Welch's t-statistics and random forest reduced 500 to 650 V-J features to around 14, which were used in a naive Bayes classifier (R e1071). TCRdb reprocessing: public reads trimmed at Q25 with fastp, clones called with MiXCR, in-frame beta chains kept. Identical CDR3 proteins give one entry, which carries the most common genes and DNA. The V and J calls follow TCRdb's processing rather than the paper's. Across this sample there are hundreds of thousands of distinct CDR3 sequences, with roughly 16% seen only once. Together, the top ten hold 3% to 4% of the sample.

In the ophthalmopathy patients, disease was moderately to severely active, with a Clinical Activity Score of 3 or more, a NOSPECS grade of 4 or more, and a duration of less than 3 months. Patients with uncontrolled infections, other autoimmune diseases, pregnancy or lactation were excluded. Clinical symptoms, serum thyroxine and TRAb, thyroid ultrasound, and orbital computed tomography formed the basis for the diagnoses. PBMCs were separated from under 11 ml of fresh peripheral blood using Ficoll-Paque density gradient centrifugation. Total RNA was extracted using Trizol reagent, and RNA quality was assessed on an Agilent 2100 Bioanalyzer. Sequencing was done on a sample of blood. This receptor was taken from a woman aged 40-49 years with Graves' ophthalmopathy.

The CDR3 protein: CASSGAGWAPSYEQYF. In nucleotide form, the sequence is TGTGCCAGCAGCGGGGCGGGGTGGGCCCCCTCCTACGAGCAGTACTTC. The V and J genes are TRBV5-6 and TRBJ2-7; the D gene is perhaps TRBD2, on 6 matching bases. The CDR3 spans 16 residues, from the cysteine through the phenylalanine. Of all the DNA, just the CDR3 is kept, 48 bases in frame from base 1. CDR1 and CDR2, looked up from the germline V gene, are SGHDT and YYEEEE. V gives up 4 bases and J gives up 0 bases, and the segment between their germline ends measures 17 bases.